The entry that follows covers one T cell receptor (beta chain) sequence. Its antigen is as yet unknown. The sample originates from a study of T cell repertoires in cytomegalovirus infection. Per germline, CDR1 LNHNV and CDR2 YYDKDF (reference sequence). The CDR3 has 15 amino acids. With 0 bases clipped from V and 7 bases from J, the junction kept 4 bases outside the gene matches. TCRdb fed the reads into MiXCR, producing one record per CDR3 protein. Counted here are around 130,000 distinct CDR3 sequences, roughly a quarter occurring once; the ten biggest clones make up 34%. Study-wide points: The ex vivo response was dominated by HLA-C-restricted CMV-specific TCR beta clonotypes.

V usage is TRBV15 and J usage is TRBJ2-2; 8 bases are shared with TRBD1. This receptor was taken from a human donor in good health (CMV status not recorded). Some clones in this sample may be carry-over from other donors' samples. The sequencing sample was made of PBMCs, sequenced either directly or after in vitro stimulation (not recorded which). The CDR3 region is CATSRDRGRGGELFF. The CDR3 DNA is TGTGCCACCAGCAGAGACAGGGGGCGCGGCGGGGAGCTGTTTTTT.